This TCR beta chain emerged from a study of blood T cell repertoires in COVID-19. Overall study context: Material from acute and convalescent COVID-19 was sourced from the United States, Italy and Spain.

This CDR3 has 13 residues. V lost 1 base, J lost 5 bases, and 6 bases lay in between. Sequenced by immunoSEQ multiplex PCR; TCRdb stores in-frame clones only, minus some. The sample yields some 320,000 clones, approximately 87% seen once. The chain employs TRBV12-3 or TRBV12-4 and TRBJ1-5, with D unresolved. The sequencing input was peripheral blood. The receptor's source is a woman aged 45-60 years who had recovered from COVID-19. This chain's CDR3 is CASSLELDQPQHF. Here the CDR3 DNA reads TGTGCCAGCAGTTTAGAGCTGGATCAGCCCCAGCATTTT.